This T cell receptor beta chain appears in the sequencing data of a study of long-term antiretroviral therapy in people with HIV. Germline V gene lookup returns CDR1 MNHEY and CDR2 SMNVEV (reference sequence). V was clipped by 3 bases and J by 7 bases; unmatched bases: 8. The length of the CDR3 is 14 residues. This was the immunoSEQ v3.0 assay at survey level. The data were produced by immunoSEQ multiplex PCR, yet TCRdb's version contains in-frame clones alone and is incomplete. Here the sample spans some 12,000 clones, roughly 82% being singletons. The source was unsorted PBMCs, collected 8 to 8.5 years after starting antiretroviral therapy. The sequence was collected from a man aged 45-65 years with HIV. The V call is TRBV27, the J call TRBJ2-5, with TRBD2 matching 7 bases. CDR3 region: CASSFFSGGGTQYF. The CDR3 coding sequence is TGTGCCAGCAGTTTCTTCTCGGGGGGAGGGACCCAGTACTTC.